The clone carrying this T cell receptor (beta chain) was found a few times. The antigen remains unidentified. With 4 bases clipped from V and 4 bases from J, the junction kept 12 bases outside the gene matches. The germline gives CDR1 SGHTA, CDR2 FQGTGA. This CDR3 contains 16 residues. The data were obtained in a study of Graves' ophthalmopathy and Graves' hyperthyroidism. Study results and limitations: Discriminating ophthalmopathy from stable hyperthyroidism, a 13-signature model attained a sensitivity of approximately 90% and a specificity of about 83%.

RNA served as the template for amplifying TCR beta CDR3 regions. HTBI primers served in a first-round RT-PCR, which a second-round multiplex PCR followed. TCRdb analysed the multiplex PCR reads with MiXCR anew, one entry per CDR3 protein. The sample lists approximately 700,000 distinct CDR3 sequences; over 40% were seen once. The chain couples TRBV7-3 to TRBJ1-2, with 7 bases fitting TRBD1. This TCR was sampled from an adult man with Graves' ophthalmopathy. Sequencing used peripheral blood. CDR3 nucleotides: TGTGCCAGCAGCTCGAGGGGGAGGGGACAGACCTATGGCTACACCTTC. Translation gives CASSSRGRGQTYGYTF.